These 2 T cell receptor beta chains were all obtained from the same sample, sequenced in a study of T cells in Graves' hyperthyroidism and ophthalmopathy. It was RNA transcripts that yielded the amplified TCR beta CDR3 regions. First-round RT-PCR with HTBI primers amplified the TCR CDR3 region. TCRdb re-called the multiplex PCR reads through MiXCR, storing one row per CDR3 protein. The sample lists approximately 600,000 distinct CDR3 sequences, about a fifth occurring once. Sample: blood. Receptors were obtained from a man under 40 with Graves' ophthalmopathy.

The rearrangement links TRBV20-1 to TRBJ2-7; D is undetermined. The CDR3 totals 14 residues. CDR1 and CDR2 (germline): DFQATT, SNEGSKA (reference sequence). V was cut by 2 bases and J by 4 bases, with 15 bases left in between. The CDR3: CSARPAWARYEQYF. The CDR3 region has the DNA TGCAGTGCTAGACCCGCATGGGCTCGATACGAGCAGTACTTC.

The chain links TRBV5-1 to TRBJ2-3, with D perhaps TRBD1 or TRBD2 (5 bases each). Trimming stripped 5 bases from V and 0 bases from J, with 13 bases between. CDR1 is SGHRS, CDR2 YFSETQ, per germline. This CDR3 has 15 residues. The CDR3 sequence: CASSHGTVSTDTQYF. DNA of the CDR3: TGCGCCAGCAGTCACGGGACGGTGAGCACAGATACGCAGTATTTT.